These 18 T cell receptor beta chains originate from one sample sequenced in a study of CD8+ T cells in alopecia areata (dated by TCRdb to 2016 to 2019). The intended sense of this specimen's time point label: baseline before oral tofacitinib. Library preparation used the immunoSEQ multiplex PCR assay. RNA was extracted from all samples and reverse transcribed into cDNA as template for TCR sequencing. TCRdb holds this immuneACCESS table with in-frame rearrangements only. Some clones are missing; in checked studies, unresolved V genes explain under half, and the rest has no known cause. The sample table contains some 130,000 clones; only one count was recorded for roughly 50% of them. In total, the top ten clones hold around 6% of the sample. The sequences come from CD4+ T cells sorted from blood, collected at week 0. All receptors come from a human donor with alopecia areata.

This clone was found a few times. The CDR3 DNA follows: TGCGCCCCGCCCAATGAGCAGTTCTTC. It yields the protein CAPPNEQFF. The chain uses TRBV5-1 and TRBJ2-1; D uncertain. Germline assignment: CDR1 SGHRS and CDR2 YFSETQ. Between the trimmed V and J ends, which lost 10 bases and 6 bases, there was a span of 5 bases. The CDR3 extends over 9 amino acids.

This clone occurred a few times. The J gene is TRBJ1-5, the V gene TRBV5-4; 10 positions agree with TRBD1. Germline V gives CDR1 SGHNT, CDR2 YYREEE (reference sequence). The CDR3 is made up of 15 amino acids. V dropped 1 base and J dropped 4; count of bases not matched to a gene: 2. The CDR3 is CASSLWGQGNQPQHF. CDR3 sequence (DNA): TGTGCCAGCAGCTTGTGGGGACAGGGGAATCAGCCCCAGCATTTT.

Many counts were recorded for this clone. CDR3 sequence reads: CASSFHVQRTSYEQYF. The CDR3 nucleotides are TGTGCCAGCAGCTTCCACGTACAGCGTACTTCCTACGAGCAGTACTTC. The J gene is TRBJ2-7, the V gene TRBV7-9; no clear D. The CDR3 has 16 residues. Trimming shortened V by 3 bases and J by 1 base, and 16 bases separated the two germline ends. CDR1 SEHNR and CDR2 FQNEAQ come from the germline V gene (reference sequence).

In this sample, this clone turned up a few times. CDR3 in amino acids: CSVSGTTGADTQYF. CDR3 in DNA: TGCAGCGTCTCCGGGACCACTGGGGCAGATACGCAGTATTTT. The chain employs TRBV29-1 and TRBJ2-3; D may match TRBD1 or TRBD2 (5 bases each). The CDR3 covers 14 residues. Trimming removed 6 bases from V and 4 bases from J, with 17 bases in between. Looked up from germline, CDR1 is SQVTM and CDR2 is ANQGSEA.

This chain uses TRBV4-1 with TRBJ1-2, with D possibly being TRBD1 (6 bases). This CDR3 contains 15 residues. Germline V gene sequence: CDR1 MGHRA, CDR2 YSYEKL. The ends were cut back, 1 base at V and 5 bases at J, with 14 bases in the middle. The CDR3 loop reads CASSQGNRDEYGYTF. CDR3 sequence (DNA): TGCGCCAGCAGCCAAGGTAACAGGGATGAGTATGGCTACACCTTC.

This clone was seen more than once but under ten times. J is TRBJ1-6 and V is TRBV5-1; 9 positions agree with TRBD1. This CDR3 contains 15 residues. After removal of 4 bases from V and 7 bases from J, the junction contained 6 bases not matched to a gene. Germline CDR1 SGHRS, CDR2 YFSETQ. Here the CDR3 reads CASSGNRGRNSPLHF. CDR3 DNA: TGCGCCAGCAGCGGCAACAGGGGGCGGAATTCACCCCTCCACTTT.

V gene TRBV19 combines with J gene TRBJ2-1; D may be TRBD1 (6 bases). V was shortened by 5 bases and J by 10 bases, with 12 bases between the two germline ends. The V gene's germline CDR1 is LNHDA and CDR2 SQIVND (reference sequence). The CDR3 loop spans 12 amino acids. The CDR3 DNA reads TGTGCCAGTAGTGGGATGGGACAAGAGCAGTTCTTC. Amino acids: CASSGMGQEQFF.

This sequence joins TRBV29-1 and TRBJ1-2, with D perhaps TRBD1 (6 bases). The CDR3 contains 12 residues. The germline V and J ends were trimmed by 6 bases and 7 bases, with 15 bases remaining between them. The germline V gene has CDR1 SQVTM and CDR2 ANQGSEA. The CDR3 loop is CSVEGVSGGYTF. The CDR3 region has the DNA TGCAGCGTCGAGGGGGTCAGCGGTGGCTACACCTTC.

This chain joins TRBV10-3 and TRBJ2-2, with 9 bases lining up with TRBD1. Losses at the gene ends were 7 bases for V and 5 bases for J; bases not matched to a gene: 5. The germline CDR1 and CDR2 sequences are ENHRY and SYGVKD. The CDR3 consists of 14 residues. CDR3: CAITGQGRTGELFF. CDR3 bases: TGTGCCATCACAGGACAGGGGAGGACCGGGGAGCTGTTTTTT.

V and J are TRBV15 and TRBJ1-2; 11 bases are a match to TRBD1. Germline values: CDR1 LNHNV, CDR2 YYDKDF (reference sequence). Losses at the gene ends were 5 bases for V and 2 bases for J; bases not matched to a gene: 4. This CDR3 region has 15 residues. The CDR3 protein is CATSLRDRGNYGYTF. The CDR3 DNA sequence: TGTGCCACCAGCCTCCGGGACAGGGGGAACTATGGCTACACCTTC.

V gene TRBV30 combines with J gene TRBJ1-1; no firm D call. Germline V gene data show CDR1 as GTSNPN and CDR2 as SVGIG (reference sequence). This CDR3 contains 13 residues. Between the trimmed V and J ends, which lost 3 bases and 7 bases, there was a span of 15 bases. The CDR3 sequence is CAWSLEPRGEAFF. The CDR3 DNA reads TGTGCCTGGAGCCTAGAACCTCGGGGTGAAGCTTTCTTT.

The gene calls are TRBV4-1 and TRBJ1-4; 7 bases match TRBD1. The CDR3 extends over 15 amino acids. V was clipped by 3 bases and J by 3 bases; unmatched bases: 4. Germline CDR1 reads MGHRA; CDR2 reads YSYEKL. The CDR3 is CASSHLGQPNEKLFF. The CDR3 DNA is TGCGCCAGCAGCCACTTGGGACAGCCTAATGAAAAACTGTTTTTT.

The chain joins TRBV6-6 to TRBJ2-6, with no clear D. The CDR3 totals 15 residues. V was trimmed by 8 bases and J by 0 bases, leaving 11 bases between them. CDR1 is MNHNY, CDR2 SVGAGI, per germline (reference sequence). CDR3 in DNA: TGTGCCAGCGCCATCCGGATCTCTGGGGCCAACGTCCTGACTTTC. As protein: CASAIRISGANVLTF.

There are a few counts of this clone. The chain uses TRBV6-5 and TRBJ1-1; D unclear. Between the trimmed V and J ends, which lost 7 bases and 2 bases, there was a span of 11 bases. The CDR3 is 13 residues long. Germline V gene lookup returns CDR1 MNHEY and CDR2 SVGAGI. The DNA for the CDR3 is TGTGCCAGCAAGGGTGGAGTTAACACTGAAGCTTTCTTT. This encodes CASKGGVNTEAFF.

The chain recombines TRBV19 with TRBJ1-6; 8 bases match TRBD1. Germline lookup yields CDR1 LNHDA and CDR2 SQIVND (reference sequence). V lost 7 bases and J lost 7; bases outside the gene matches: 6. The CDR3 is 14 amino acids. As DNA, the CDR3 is TGTGCCAGTACCAAGACAGGGGTGAATTCACCCCTCCACTTT. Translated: CASTKTGVNSPLHF.

The CDR3 protein is CASTLRDYNSPLHF. CDR3 coding DNA: TGTGCCAGCACTTTAAGGGATTATAATTCACCCCTCCACTTT. The chain employs TRBV6-1 and TRBJ1-6; D gene unclear. Germline V gene lookup returns CDR1 MNHNS and CDR2 SASEGT. This CDR3 has 14 residues. Trimming took 7 bases from V and 4 from J, leaving 11 bases between them.

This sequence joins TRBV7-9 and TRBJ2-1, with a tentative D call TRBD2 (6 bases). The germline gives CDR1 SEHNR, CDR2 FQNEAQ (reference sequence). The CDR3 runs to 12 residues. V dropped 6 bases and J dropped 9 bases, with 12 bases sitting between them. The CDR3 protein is CASRFQGGEQFF. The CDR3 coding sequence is TGTGCCAGCAGGTTCCAGGGAGGTGAGCAGTTCTTC.

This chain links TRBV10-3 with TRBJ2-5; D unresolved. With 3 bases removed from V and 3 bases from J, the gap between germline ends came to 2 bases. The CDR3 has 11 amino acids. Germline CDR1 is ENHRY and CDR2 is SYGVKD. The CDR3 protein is CAISEEETQYF. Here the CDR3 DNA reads TGTGCCATCAGTGAAGAAGAGACCCAGTACTTC.